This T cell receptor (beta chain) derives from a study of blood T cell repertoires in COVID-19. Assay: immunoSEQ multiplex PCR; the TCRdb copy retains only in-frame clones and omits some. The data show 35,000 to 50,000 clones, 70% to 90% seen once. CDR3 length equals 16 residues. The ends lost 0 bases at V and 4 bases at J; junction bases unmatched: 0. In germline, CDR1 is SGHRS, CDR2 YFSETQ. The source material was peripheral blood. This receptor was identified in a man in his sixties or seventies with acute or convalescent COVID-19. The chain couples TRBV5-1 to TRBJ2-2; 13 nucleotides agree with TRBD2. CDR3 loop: CASSLGLAGGTGELFF. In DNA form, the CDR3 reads TGCGCCAGCAGCTTGGGACTAGCGGGGGGCACCGGGGAGCTGTTTTTT.